Below are 27 T cell receptor beta chains sequenced from a single sample in a study of cytomegalovirus exposure and HLA in healthy donors. PCR was performed using 60 Vbeta and 13 Jbeta primers. Sequencing was performed with immunoSEQ multiplex PCR; in TCRdb, only in-frame clones are kept and a portion is missing. The sample records under 200,000 clones, 70% to 90% being singletons. The sample comprised PBMCs. These receptors all stem from a woman in her thirties in good health and CMV-seropositive.

The rearrangement uses TRBV7-9 and TRBJ2-1, with 12 bases aligning to TRBD2. Germline CDR1 and CDR2: SEHNR and FQNEAQ (reference sequence). Trimming removed 5 bases from V and 6 bases from J; junction bases left unmatched: 5. This CDR3 is 15 amino acids long. CDR3: CASSPGLAGFNEQFF. The DNA for the CDR3 is TGTGCCAGCAGCCCGGGACTAGCGGGCTTCAATGAGCAGTTCTTC.

The chain uses TRBV7-2 and TRBJ1-6; a weak D match, TRBD1 (5 bases). V was cut by 4 bases and J by 10 bases, with 8 bases left in between. CDR1 and CDR2 from the germline V gene are SGHTA and FQGNSA. The CDR3 contains 12 residues. Written as DNA, the CDR3 is TGTGCCAGCAGCTGGGGCGGCTCACCCCTCCACTTT. Translation: CASSWGGSPLHF.

The gene calls are TRBV9 and TRBJ2-7; possibly TRBD2 for D (8 bases). The CDR3 loop spans 14 amino acids. The V and J ends lost 4 bases and 5 bases respectively, with 16 bases between them. Germline lookup yields CDR1 SGDLS and CDR2 YYNGEE. The CDR3 protein is CASSREGQSNEQYF. The CDR3 nucleotides read TGTGCCAGCAGCCGGGAGGGACAGTCTAACGAGCAGTACTTC.

As for this clone: Relative to the germline gene, one junction end is altered; a read error may explain this. V usage is TRBV7-9 and J usage is TRBJ2-2, with TRBD1 matching over 8 bases. The CDR3 is made up of 15 amino acids. Germline V CDR1 and CDR2: SEHNR, FQNEAQ (reference sequence). In nucleotides, the CDR3 is TGTTCCAGCAGCTTAATACAGGGGGTGACCGGGGAGCTGTTTTTT. Its translation is CSSSLIQGVTGELFF.

The chain has TRBV5-4 and TRBJ1-2; 9 nucleotides align to TRBD1. The germline V gene encodes CDR1 SGHNT and CDR2 YYREEE (reference sequence). J gave up 8 bases and V 1 base, and 9 bases lay outside the gene matches. This CDR3 comprises 15 residues. The DNA of the CDR3 is TGTGCCAGCAGCTTGACAGGGGGCGGCCTCTGGGGCTACACCTTC. Translation: CASSLTGGGLWGYTF.

The chain joins TRBV5-4 to TRBJ1-6, with 7 nucleotides matching TRBD1. CDR3 length equals 17 residues. V was pared by 0 bases and J by 6 bases, with 9 bases of the junction left unmatched. The germline V gene encodes CDR1 SGHNT and CDR2 YYREEE (reference sequence). The chain's CDR3 is CASSLELVTGANSPLHF. The CDR3 DNA sequence: TGTGCCAGCAGCTTGGAGCTGGTCACAGGGGCTAATTCACCCCTCCACTTT.

The rearrangement links TRBV10-3 to TRBJ1-1; D possibly corresponds to TRBD1 (6 bases). The V and J ends lost 7 bases and 4 bases respectively, with 13 bases between them. Germline lookup yields CDR1 ENHRY and CDR2 SYGVKD. The CDR3 covers 13 residues. CDR3 bases: TGTGCCATCACGTCAGGGGTGGGCACTGAAGCTTTCTTT. It codes for CAITSGVGTEAFF.

The rearrangement joins TRBV2 to TRBJ2-1; D not certain. The V end lost 4 bases, the J end lost 0 bases, and 7 bases lay between the germline ends. Germline V gives CDR1 SNHLY, CDR2 FYNNEI. The CDR3 totals 14 residues. In DNA form, the CDR3 reads TGTGCCAGCAGTGGCACGAGCTCCTACAATGAGCAGTTCTTC. Translation: CASSGTSSYNEQFF.

V gene TRBV4-1 combines with J gene TRBJ1-1, with D possibly being TRBD1 (6 bases). CDR3 length: 13 residues. V was trimmed by 7 bases and J by 4 bases, leaving 13 bases between them. Per germline, CDR1 MGHRA and CDR2 YSYEKL. The CDR3 nucleotides read TGCGCCAGCAATAGGGGGGGGGTCACTGAAGCTTTCTTT. Residues: CASNRGGVTEAFF.

This sequence joins TRBV5-1 and TRBJ1-1; 8 bases match TRBD1. The CDR3 extends over 15 amino acids. After removal of 3 bases from V and 3 bases from J, the junction contained 7 bases not matched to a gene. The germline CDR1 and CDR2 sequences are SGHRS and YFSETQ. CDR3 sequence: CASSSTTGGDTEAFF. DNA for the CDR3: TGCGCCAGCAGCTCAACTACAGGGGGGGACACTGAAGCTTTCTTT.

The CDR3 DNA sequence: TGTGCCAGCAGGACAGGTTTTGGCAACTATGGCTACACCTTC. Translating gives CASRTGFGNYGYTF. The chain employs TRBV6-1 and TRBJ1-2; a weak D match, TRBD1 (6 bases). The V gene lost 6 bases and the J gene lost 2 bases, with 13 bases spanning the gap. The CDR3 extends over 14 amino acids. Germline CDR1 and CDR2: MNHNS and SASEGT.

The J gene is TRBJ1-1, the V gene TRBV7-3; 7 nucleotides align to TRBD1. V was clipped by 5 bases and J by 7 bases; unmatched bases: 7. CDR1 and CDR2 from the germline V gene are SGHTA and FQGTGA. This CDR3 has 13 amino acids. CDR3 region: CASSKDREDEAFF. In DNA, the CDR3 is TGTGCCAGCAGCAAAGACAGGGAAGATGAAGCTTTCTTT.

The gene calls are TRBV6-1 and TRBJ2-7, with TRBD2 matching over 10 bases. The CDR3 is made up of 15 amino acids. Germline loops: CDR1 MNHNS, CDR2 SASEGT. V gave up 4 bases and J gave up 2 bases; unmatched junction bases: 5. CDR3 sequence: CASSALAGAPYEQYF. CDR3 DNA: TGTGCCAGCAGTGCTCTAGCGGGGGCCCCCTACGAGCAGTACTTC.

This clone was seen only once. The chain combines TRBV11-2 with TRBJ1-2; TRBD1 aligns across 7 bases. After removal of 5 bases from V and 8 bases from J, the junction contained 14 bases not matched to a gene. The CDR3 has 15 amino acids. The germline CDR1 and CDR2 sequences are SGHAT and FQNNGV. CDR3 loop: CASSLRGLLQGGYTF. CDR3 DNA sequence: TGTGCCAGCAGCCTAAGGGGACTTCTACAGGGGGGCTACACCTTC. The full variable domain, its missing parts supplied by reference TRBV11-2 and TRBJ1-2, is EAGVAQSPRYKIIEKRQSVAFWCNPISGHATLYWYQQILGQGPKLLIQFQNNGVVDDSQLPKDRFSAERLKGVDSTLKIQPAKLEDSAVYLCASSLRGLLQGGYTFGSGTRLTVV.

In this sample, this clone turned up a few times. V gene TRBV7-9 combines with J gene TRBJ1-2, with 10 nucleotides matching TRBD1. V gave up 1 base and J gave up 2 bases; unmatched junction bases: 4. The CDR3 totals 16 residues. Germline CDR1 SEHNR, CDR2 FQNEAQ (reference sequence). The CDR3, as DNA: TGTGCCAGCAGCTTAGAGACGGGACAGGGGAACTATGGCTACACCTTC. It encodes CASSLETGQGNYGYTF.

The chain couples TRBV9 to TRBJ2-3; TRBD2 matches 8 bases. Germline CDR1 is SGDLS and CDR2 is YYNGEE. The CDR3 runs to 15 residues. V was pared by 7 bases and J by 0 bases, with 7 bases of the junction left unmatched. This chain's CDR3 is CASQGRGGSTDTQYF. The CDR3 DNA reads as TGTGCCAGCCAAGGTCGGGGGGGTAGCACAGATACGCAGTATTTT.

J is TRBJ2-7 and V is TRBV6-1, with 7 bases matching TRBD1. Losses at the gene ends were 4 bases for V and 7 bases for J; bases not matched to a gene: 7. The CDR3 spans 13 residues. The germline CDR1 and CDR2 sequences are MNHNS and SASEGT. CDR3 coding DNA: TGTGCCAGCAGTGTAACAGGGGAGCGAGAGCAGTACTTC. It translates to CASSVTGEREQYF.

The V call is TRBV6-6, the J call TRBJ2-3; D possibly corresponds to TRBD1 (6 bases). The CDR3 totals 14 residues. CDR1 and CDR2 from the germline V gene are MNHNY and SVGAGI (reference sequence). The V and J ends lost 4 bases and 8 bases respectively, with 16 bases between them. DNA for the CDR3: TGTGCCAGCAGTTCATACAGGGACGAAGGTACGCAGTATTTT. This codes for CASSSYRDEGTQYF.

This clone was observed once. The rearrangement uses TRBV27 and TRBJ1-6, with D perhaps TRBD1 (6 bases). This CDR3 contains 15 residues. Germline V gives CDR1 MNHEY, CDR2 SMNVEV (reference sequence). The ends were cut back, 3 bases at V and 7 bases at J, with 13 bases in the middle. CDR3 residues: CASSLREDRNSPLHF. In DNA, the CDR3 is TGTGCCAGCAGTTTGAGAGAGGACAGAAATTCACCCCTCCACTTT.

The rearrangement uses TRBV11-3 and TRBJ2-4, with TRBD1 as a possible D gene (5 bases). The germline V and J ends were trimmed by 2 bases and 9 bases, with 26 bases remaining between them. This CDR3 region has 18 residues. Germline V gene lookup returns CDR1 SGHNT and CDR2 YENEEA. CDR3 bases: TGTGCCAGCAGCTTAAGCAGACAGTTTTGGGTAGTAGGAACCATTCAGTACTTC. This codes for CASSLSRQFWVVGTIQYF.

The rearrangement uses TRBV28 and TRBJ1-1; 7 bases are shared with TRBD1. The CDR3 has 15 amino acids. V gave up 5 bases and J gave up 1 base; unmatched junction bases: 7. Germline CDR1 and CDR2: MDHEN and SYDVKM. CDR3 bases: TGTGCCAGCAGTCGAAGACAGGGTTGGAACACTGAAGCTTTCTTT. Protein: CASSRRQGWNTEAFF.

The chain combines TRBV5-1 with TRBJ2-2; the match to TRBD1 covers 9 bases. The V gene's germline CDR1 is SGHRS and CDR2 YFSETQ. The CDR3 has 16 residues. V trimming: 1 base; J trimming: 3 bases; junction bases outside the gene matches: 4. The DNA of the CDR3 is TGCGCCAGCAGCTTGTACTGGACAGGGGACACCGGGGAGCTGTTTTTT. Translating gives CASSLYWTGDTGELFF.

A remark on this clone: Compared with germline, one end of the junction differs, possibly owing to a read error. The chain couples TRBV10-3 to TRBJ2-1, with 9 bases fitting TRBD1. This CDR3 contains 13 residues. Looked up from germline, CDR1 is ENHRY and CDR2 is SYGVKD. CDR3 sequence reads: CAVRDRARDEQFF. The CDR3 DNA follows: TGTGCCGTCAGGGACAGGGCCAGGGATGAGCAGTTCTTC.

This rearrangement joins TRBV7-2 to TRBJ1-2; D gene unclear. V was clipped by 8 bases and J by 5 bases, with 12 bases between them. Looked up from germline, CDR1 is SGHTA and CDR2 is FQGNSA. The CDR3 has 12 residues. CDR3 DNA: TGTGCCAGCGAAGGGAGCGCATATGGCTACACCTTC. It specifies CASEGSAYGYTF.

This clone is a singleton in its sample. This sequence joins TRBV19 and TRBJ2-5; the D is unclear. Looked up from germline, CDR1 is LNHDA and CDR2 is SQIVND (reference sequence). V was clipped by 5 bases and J by 2 bases, with 15 bases between them. The CDR3 runs 15 residues. The chain's CDR3 is CASSSPGWWQETQYF. The CDR3 bases are TGTGCCAGTAGTTCCCCCGGGTGGTGGCAAGAGACCCAGTACTTC.

The J gene is TRBJ2-1, the V gene TRBV10-3; 15 nucleotides match TRBD2. Trimming cost V 8 bases and J 7 bases; bases outside gene matches: 9. CDR3 length: 16 amino acids. Germline CDR1 reads ENHRY; CDR2 reads SYGVKD. This chain's CDR3 is CAIGTSGGIGVNEQFF. In DNA, the CDR3 is TGTGCCATCGGGACTAGCGGGGGGATCGGGGTAAATGAGCAGTTCTTC.

The chain has TRBV6-6 and TRBJ2-7, with TRBD1 as a possible D gene (7 bases). Germline assignment: CDR1 MNHNY and CDR2 SVGAGI (reference sequence). The V end was cut by 2 bases, the J end by 3 bases, with 11 bases between. The CDR3 runs 14 residues. Written as DNA, the CDR3 is TGTGCCAGCAGTTACGGCCAGGGGGGCTACGAGCAGTACTTC. Translated: CASSYGQGGYEQYF.